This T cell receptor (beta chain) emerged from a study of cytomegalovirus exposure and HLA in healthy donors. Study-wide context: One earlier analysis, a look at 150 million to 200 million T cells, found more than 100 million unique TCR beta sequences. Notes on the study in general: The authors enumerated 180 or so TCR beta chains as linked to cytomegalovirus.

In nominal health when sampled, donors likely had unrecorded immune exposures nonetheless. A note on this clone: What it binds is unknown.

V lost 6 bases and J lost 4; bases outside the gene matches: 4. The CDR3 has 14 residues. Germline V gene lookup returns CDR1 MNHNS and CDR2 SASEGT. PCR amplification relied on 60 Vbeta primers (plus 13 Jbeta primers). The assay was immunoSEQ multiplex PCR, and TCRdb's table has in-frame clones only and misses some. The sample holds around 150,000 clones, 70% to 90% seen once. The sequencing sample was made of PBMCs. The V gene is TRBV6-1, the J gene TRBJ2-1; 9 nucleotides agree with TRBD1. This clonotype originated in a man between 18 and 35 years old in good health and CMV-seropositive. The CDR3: CASSRQGGYNEQFF. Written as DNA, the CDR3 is TGTGCCAGCAGCAGACAGGGGGGGTACAATGAGCAGTTCTTC.